This record concerns one TCR beta chain sequence. Its antigen is as yet unknown. Produced via immunoSEQ multiplex PCR; TCRdb's table is partial and in-frame only. The sample lists about 54,000 clones, around 86% occurring once. As for time point: week 23, last vaccination. Every single dose of the vaccine, 300 ug of mutant IDH1 20-mer peptide, came with topical imiquimod. These data are taken from a study of a mutant IDH1 vaccine in newly diagnosed glioma. Study overall: Treated patients comprised approximately 62% males and approximately 38% females, mean age roughly 37 years. Earlier care involved radiotherapy, temozolomide, or both, and the majority received both. Notes on the study in general: Among all patients, vaccine-induced immune responses occurred in about 93%.

V was trimmed by 7 bases and J by 8 bases, leaving 18 bases between them. Germline CDR1 and CDR2: MNHEY and SMNVEV (reference sequence). The CDR3 has 14 residues. This clonotype was sampled from a man aged 40-49 years with glioma. Source: PBMCs, taken from a glioma patient whose treatment included an IDH1 peptide vaccine. The genes are TRBV27 and TRBJ2-1; D unresolved. CDR3 bases: TGTGCCAGCACAGAGTCACCTTTCGCCGATGAGCAGTTCTTC. It codes for CASTESPFADEQFF.